The clone carrying this T cell receptor (beta chain) turned up a few times. No antigen is known for it. PCR was performed using 60 Vbeta and 13 Jbeta primers. The assay was immunoSEQ multiplex PCR, and TCRdb's table has in-frame clones only and misses some. This repertoire shows 190,000 or so clones, 60% to 85% found once; its top ten account for more than 1.5%. These data come from a study of cytomegalovirus exposure and HLA in healthy donors. Study context: There were roughly 80 million unique TCRs (from HLA-typed donors) in an early data release.

Study results and limitations: Most CMV-associated TCR beta chains appeared HLA-restricted in a later analysis. Clonal expansion was found to be greater in HLA-associated TCR beta chains than in equally common others in a later analysis.

Trimming left V 6 bases short and J 0 bases short, with 11 bases between. The CDR3 totals 14 residues. Germline CDR1 and CDR2: MNHNY and SVGAGI (reference sequence). The V call is TRBV6-6, the J call TRBJ1-1, with D maybe TRBD1 (6 bases). This clonotype was obtained from a girl aged 5-17 years in good health and CMV-seropositive. Sequenced input: PBMCs. DNA of the CDR3: TGTGCCAGCAGCCTACAGGGCCTGAACACTGAAGCTTTCTTT. Translation: CASSLQGLNTEAFF.